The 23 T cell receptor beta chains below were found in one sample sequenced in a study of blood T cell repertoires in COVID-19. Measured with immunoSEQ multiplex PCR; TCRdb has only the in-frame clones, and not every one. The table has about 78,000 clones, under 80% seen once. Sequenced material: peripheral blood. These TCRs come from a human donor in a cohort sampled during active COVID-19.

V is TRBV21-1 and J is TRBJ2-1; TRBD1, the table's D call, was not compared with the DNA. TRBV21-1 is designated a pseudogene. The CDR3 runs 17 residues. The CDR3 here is CASSKVVRAAPYNEQFF. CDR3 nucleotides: TGTGCCAGCAGCAAAGTCGTCAGGGCAGCTCCTTACAATGAGCAGTTCTTC.

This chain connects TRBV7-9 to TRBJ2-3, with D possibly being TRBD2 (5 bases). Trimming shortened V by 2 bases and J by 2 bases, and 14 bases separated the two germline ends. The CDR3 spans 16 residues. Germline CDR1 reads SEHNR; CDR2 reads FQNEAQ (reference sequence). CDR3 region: CASSLITGGLTDTQYF. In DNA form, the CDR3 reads TGTGCCAGCAGCTTAATCACCGGAGGCCTCACAGATACGCAGTATTTT.

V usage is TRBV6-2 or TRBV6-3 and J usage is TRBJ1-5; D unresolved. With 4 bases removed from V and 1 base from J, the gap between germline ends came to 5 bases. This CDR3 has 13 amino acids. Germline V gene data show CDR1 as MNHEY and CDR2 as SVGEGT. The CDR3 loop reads CASSLGSNQPQHF. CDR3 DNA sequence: TGTGCCAGCAGTTTGGGCAGCAATCAGCCCCAGCATTTT.

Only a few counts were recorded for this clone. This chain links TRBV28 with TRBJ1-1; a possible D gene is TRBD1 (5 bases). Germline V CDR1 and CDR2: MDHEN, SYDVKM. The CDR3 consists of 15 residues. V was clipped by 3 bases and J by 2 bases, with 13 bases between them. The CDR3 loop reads CASSFRGGGNTEAFF. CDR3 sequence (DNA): TGTGCCAGCAGTTTCCGAGGCGGGGGAAACACTGAAGCTTTCTTT. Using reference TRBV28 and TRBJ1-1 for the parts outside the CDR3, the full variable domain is DVKVTQSSRYLVKRTGEKVFLECVQDMDHENMFWYRQDPGLGLRLIYFSYDVKMKEKGDIPEGYSVSREKKERFSLILESASTNQTSMYLCASSFRGGGNTEAFFGQGTRLTVV.

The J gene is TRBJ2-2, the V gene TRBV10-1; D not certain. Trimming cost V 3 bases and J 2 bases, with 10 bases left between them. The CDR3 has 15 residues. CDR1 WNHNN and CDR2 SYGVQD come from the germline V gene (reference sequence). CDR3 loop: CASSESRFNTGELFF. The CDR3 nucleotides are TGCGCCAGCAGTGAATCGAGATTCAACACCGGGGAGCTGTTTTTT.

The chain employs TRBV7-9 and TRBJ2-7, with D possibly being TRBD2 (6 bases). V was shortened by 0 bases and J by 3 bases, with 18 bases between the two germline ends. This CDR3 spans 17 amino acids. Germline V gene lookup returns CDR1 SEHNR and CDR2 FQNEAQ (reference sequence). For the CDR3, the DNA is TGTGCCAGCAGCTTAGCGAATAGCGACCCGGGGGTCTACGAGCAGTACTTC. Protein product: CASSLANSDPGVYEQYF.

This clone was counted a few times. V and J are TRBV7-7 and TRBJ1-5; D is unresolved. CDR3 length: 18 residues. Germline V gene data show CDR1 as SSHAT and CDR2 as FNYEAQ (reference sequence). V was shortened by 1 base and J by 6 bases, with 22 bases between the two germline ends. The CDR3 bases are TGTGCCAGCAGCTTAGGTTCTAGCCTTGGTCATAACGGTCAGCCCCAGCATTTT. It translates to CASSLGSSLGHNGQPQHF.

DNA for the CDR3: TGCGCCAGCAGACCTACGACAGACACTGAAGCTTTCTTT. It is translated as CASRPTTDTEAFF. This chain links TRBV5-1 with TRBJ1-1; possible D gene TRBD1, 5 bases. The CDR3 spans 13 residues. V was trimmed by 5 bases and J by 3 bases, leaving 11 bases between them. The germline V gene has CDR1 SGHRS and CDR2 YFSETQ.

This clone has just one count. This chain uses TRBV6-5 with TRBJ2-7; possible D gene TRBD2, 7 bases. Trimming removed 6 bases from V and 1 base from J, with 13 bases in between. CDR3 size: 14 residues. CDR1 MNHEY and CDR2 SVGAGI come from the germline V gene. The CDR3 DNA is TGTGCCAGCAGGGGGGGGGACATTTCCTACGAGCAGTACTTC. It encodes CASRGGDISYEQYF.

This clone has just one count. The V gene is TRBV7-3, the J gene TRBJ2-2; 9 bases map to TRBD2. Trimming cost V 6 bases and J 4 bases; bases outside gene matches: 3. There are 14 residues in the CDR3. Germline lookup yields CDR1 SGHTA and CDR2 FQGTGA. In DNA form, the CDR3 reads TGTGCCAGCAGTGCGGGGGGGCCCACCGGGGAGCTGTTTTTT. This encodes CASSAGGPTGELFF.

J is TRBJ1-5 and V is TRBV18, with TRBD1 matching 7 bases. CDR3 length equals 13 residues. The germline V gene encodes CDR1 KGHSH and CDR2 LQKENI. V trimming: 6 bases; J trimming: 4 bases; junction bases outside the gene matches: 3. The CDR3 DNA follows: TGTGCCAGCTCGCGACAGGGAAATCAGCCCCAGCATTTT. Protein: CASSRQGNQPQHF.

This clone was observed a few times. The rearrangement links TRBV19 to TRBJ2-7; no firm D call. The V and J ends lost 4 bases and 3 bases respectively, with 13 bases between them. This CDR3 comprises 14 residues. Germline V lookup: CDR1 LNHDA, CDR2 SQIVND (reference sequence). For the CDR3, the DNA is TGTGCCAGTAGTAAGCCCGACACCAACTACGAGCAGTACTTC. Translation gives CASSKPDTNYEQYF.

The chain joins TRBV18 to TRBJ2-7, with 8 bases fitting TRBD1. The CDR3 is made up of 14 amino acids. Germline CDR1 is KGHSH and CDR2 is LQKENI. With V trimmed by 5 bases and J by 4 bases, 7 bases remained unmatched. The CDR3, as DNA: TGTGCCAGCTCAAAGGACAGGGTCGGTTACGAGCAGTACTTC. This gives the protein CASSKDRVGYEQYF.

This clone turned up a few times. This chain's CDR3 is CASGQSYNEQFF. DNA for the CDR3: TGTGCCAGCGGGCAGTCCTACAATGAGCAGTTCTTC. J is TRBJ2-1 and V is TRBV25-1; D is unclear. The CDR3 totals 12 residues. Germline V gene sequence: CDR1 MGHDK, CDR2 SYGVNS. Between the trimmed V and J ends, which lost 8 bases and 1 base, there was a span of 6 bases.

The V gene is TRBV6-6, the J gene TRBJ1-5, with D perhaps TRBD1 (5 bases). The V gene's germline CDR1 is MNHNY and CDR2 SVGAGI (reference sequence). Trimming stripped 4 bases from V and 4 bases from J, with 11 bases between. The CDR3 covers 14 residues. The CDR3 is CASSSWDLNQPQHF. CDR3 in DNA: TGTGCCAGCAGTTCCTGGGACTTGAATCAGCCCCAGCATTTT.

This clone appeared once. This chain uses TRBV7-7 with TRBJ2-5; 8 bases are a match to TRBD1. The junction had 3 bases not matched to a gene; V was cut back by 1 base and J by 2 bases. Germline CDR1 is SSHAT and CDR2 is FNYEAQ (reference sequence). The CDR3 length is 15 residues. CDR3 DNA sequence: TGTGCCAGCAGCTTAGGGGGGACAGGACAAGAGACCCAGTACTTC. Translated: CASSLGGTGQETQYF.

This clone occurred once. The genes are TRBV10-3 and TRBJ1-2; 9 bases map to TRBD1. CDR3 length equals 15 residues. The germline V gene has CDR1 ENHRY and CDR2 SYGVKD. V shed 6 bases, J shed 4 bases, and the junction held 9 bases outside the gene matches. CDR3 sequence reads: CAIRFGTGRGYGYTF. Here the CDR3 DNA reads TGTGCCATCAGGTTTGGGACAGGGAGAGGCTATGGCTACACCTTC.

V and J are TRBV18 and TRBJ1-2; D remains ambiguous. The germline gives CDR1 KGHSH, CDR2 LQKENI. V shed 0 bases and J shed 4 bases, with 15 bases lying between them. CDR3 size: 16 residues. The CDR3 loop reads CASSPPGQRIPYGYTF. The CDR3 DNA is TGTGCCAGCTCACCACCTGGCCAGCGAATCCCCTATGGCTACACCTTC.

The DNA for the CDR3 is TGCGCCAGCAGCCCGGGACAGGGGGCTCTAACTAATGAAAAACTGTTTTTT. Amino acid sequence: CASSPGQGALTNEKLFF. The rearrangement joins TRBV5-1 to TRBJ1-4, with TRBD1 identical over 12 bases. Germline V lookup: CDR1 SGHRS, CDR2 YFSETQ. With V trimmed by 4 bases and J by 1 base, 5 bases remained unmatched. The CDR3 length is 17 residues. The variable domain in full, completed from reference TRBV5-1 and TRBJ1-4, reads KAGVTQTPRYLIKTRGQQVTLSCSPISGHRSVSWYQQTPGQGLQFLFEYFSETQRNKGNFPGRFSGRQFSNSRSEMNVSTLELGDSALYLCASSPGQGALTNEKLFFGSGTQLSVL.

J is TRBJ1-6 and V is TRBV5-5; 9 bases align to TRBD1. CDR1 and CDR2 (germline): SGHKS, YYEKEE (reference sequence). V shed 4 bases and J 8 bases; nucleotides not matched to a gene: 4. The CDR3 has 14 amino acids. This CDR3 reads CASSEDRGYSPLHF. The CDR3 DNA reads TGTGCCAGCAGCGAGGACAGGGGTTATTCACCCCTCCACTTT.

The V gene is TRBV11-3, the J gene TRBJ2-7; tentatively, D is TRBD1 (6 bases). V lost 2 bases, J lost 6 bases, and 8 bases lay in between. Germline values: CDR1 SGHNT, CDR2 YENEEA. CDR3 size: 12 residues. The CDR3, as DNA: TGTGCCAGCAGCTTAACAGGGTTCGAGCAGTACTTC. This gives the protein CASSLTGFEQYF.

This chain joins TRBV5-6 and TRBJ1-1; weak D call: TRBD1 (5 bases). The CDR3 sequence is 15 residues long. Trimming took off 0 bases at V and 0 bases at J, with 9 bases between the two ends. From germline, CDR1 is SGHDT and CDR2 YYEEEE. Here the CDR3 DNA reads TGTGCCAGCAGCTTGGGACAGTTAATGAACACTGAAGCTTTCTTT. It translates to CASSLGQLMNTEAFF.

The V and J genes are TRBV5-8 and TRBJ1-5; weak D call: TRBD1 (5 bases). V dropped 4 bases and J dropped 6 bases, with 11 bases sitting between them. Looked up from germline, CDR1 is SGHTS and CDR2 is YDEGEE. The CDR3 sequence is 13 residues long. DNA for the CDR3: TGTGCCAGCAGCGTACTGACAGTTCAGCCCCAGCATTTT. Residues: CASSVLTVQPQHF.